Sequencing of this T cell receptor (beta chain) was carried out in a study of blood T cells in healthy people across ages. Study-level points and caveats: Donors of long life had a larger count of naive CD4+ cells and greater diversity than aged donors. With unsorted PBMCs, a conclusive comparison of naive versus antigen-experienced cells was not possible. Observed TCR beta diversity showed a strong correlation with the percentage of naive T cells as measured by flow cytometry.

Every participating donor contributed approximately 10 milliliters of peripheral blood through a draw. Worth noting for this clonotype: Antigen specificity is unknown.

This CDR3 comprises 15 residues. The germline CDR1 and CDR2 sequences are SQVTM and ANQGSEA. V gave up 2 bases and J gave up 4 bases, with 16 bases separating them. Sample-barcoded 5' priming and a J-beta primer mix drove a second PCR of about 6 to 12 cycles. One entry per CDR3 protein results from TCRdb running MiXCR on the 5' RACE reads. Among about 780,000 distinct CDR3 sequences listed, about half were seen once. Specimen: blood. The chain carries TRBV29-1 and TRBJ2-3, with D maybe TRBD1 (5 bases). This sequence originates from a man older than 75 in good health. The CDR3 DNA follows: TGCAGCGTTGAAAGGCGGCAGGGTTCCGCAGATACGCAGTATTTT. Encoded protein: CSVERRQGSADTQYF.